A few counts support the clone carrying this T cell receptor beta chain. The entry originates in a study of cytomegalovirus exposure and HLA in healthy donors. Vbeta (60) and Jbeta (13) primers were used in the PCR. Some clones are missing from TCRdb's copy, which holds only in-frame ones; the method was immunoSEQ multiplex PCR. Among 210,000 or so clones listed, less than 80% were seen once. Specimen: PBMCs. This clonotype originated in a girl aged 2 to 10 in good health and CMV-seronegative.

In nucleotides, the CDR3 is TGTGCCAGCAGTTTAGGACAGGCAAACACTGAAGCTTTCTTT. Its translation: CASSLGQANTEAFF. This chain links TRBV5-5 with TRBJ1-1, with TRBD1 matching 7 bases. This CDR3 has 14 amino acids. The V gene end was trimmed by 5 bases and the J gene end by 2 bases; junction bases not matched to a gene: 6. Germline V lookup: CDR1 SGHKS, CDR2 YYEKEE (reference sequence).